The sequence of this TCR beta chain was determined in a study of response to subunit inactivated influenza vaccine. Whole-study findings and limits: There was a suggestion from the authors that each seasonal influenza vaccination recruits few new T cells.

Deletions cut 5 bases from V and 7 bases from J, with 18 bases between. In germline, CDR1 is SGHTA, CDR2 FQGTGA. CDR3 size: 15 residues. Using its own MiXCR run on the RT-PCR reads, TCRdb lists one record per CDR3 protein. This sample carries 450,000 to 600,000 distinct CDR3 sequences, 7.6% of them seen once, and the ten largest clones take approximately 13%. This clonotype was found a few times. The target antigen is unknown. This chain links TRBV7-3 with TRBJ2-1; D may be TRBD1 or TRBD2 (5 bases each). This TCR came from a man between 50 and 69 years old who received an inactivated influenza vaccine. Sequenced material: PBMCs from blood, taken less than 30 months after vaccination. The CDR3 bases are TGTGCCAGCAGCCCTCGTCCGGGACGGATAAATGAGCAGTTCTTC. Translation gives CASSPRPGRINEQFF.